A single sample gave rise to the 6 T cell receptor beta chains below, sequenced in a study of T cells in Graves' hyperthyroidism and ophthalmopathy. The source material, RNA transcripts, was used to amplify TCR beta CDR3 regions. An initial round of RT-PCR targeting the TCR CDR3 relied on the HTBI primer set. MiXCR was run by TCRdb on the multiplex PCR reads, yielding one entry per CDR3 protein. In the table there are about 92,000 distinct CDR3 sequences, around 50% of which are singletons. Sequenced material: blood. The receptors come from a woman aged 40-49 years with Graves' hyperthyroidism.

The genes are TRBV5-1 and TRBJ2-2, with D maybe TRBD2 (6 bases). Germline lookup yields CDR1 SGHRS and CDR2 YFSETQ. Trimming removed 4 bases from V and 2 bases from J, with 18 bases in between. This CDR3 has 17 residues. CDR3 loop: CASSPRRTGVNTGELFF. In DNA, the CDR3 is TGCGCCAGCAGCCCCAGAAGAACGGGGGTTAACACCGGGGAGCTGTTTTTT. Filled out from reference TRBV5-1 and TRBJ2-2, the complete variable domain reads KAGVTQTPRYLIKTRGQQVTLSCSPISGHRSVSWYQQTPGQGLQFLFEYFSETQRNKGNFPGRFSGRQFSNSRSEMNVSTLELGDSALYLCASSPRRTGVNTGELFFGEGSRLTVL.

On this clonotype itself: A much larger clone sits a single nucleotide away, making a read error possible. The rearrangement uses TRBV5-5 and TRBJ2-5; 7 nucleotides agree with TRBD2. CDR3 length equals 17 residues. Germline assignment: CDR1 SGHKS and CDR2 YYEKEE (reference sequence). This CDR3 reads CASSQGSARREWETQYF. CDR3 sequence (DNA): TGCGCCAGCAGCCAAGGATCTGCACGGCGGGAGTGGGAGACCCAGTACTTC. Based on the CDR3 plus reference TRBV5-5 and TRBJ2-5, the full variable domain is DAGVTQSPTHLIKTRGQQVTLRCSPISGHKSVSWYQQVLGQGPQFIFQYYEKEERGRGNFPDRFSARQFPNYSSELNVNALLLGDSALYLCASSQGSARREWETQYFGPGTRLLVL.

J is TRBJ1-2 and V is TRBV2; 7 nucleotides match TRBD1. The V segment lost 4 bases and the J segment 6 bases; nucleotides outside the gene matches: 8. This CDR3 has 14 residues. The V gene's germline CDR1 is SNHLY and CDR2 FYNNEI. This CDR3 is CASSVRDSYNGYTF. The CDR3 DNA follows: TGTGCCAGCAGTGTCCGGGACAGCTATAATGGCTACACCTTC.

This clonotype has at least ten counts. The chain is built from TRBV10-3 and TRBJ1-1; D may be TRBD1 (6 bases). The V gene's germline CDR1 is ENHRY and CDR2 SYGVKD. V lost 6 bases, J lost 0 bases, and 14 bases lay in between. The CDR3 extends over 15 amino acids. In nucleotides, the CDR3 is TGTGCCATCAGACCCCGGGACATGTTGAACACTGAAGCTTTCTTT. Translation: CAIRPRDMLNTEAFF.

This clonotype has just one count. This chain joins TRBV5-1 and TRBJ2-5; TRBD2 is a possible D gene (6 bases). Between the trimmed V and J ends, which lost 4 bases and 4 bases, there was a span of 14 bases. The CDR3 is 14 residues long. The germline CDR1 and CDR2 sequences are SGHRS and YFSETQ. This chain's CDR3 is CASSQEGGRETQYF. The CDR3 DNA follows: TGCGCCAGCAGCCAGGAGGGAGGTCGAGAGACCCAGTACTTC.

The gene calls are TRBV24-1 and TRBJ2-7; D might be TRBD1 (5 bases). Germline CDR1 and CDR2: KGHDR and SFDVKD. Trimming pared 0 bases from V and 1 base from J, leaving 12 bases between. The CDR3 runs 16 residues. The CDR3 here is CATSDLPPGCSYEQYF. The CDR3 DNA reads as TGTGCCACCAGTGATTTGCCTCCAGGGTGTTCCTACGAGCAGTACTTC.